This T cell receptor (beta chain) is from a study of shared clonotypes between healthy human individuals. Study-wide results and limits: Though the depth was large, rarefaction showed that sorted-subset sequencing was incomplete.

To note about this clone: The antigen is unknown.

The assay was immunoSEQ multiplex PCR, and TCRdb's table has in-frame clones only and misses some. Of around 2,000,000 clones listed, just under 95% are singletons. Naive CD8 populations comprised CD45RO-negative cells positively selected for CCR7, excluding terminally differentiated effector memory CD45RA+ cells. V gave up 4 bases and J gave up 0 bases, with 17 bases separating them. CDR1 and CDR2 (germline): SGHTA, FQGTGA. CDR3 length: 17 amino acids. This sequence originates from a young man in good health. The sequenced sample consisted of naive CD8+ T cells sorted from blood. The chain is built from TRBV7-3 and TRBJ2-3; a weak D match, TRBD2 (6 bases). The CDR3 loop reads CASSSGVGLTSTDTQYF. DNA for the CDR3: TGTGCCAGCAGCTCGGGAGTCGGTCTGACTAGCACAGATACGCAGTATTTT.